This TCR beta chain was recovered during a study of blood T cell repertoires in COVID-19. About the study: The samples span acute and convalescent COVID-19 from the United States, Italy and Spain.

Assay used: immunoSEQ multiplex PCR; TCRdb lists only in-frame clones, some missing. Of about 220,000 clones listed, around 82% are singletons. The CDR3 covers 15 residues. J was trimmed by 4 bases and V by 7 bases; bases with no gene match: 11. Germline assignment: CDR1 SGHRS and CDR2 YFSETQ. The specimen sequenced was peripheral blood. This chain joins TRBV5-1 and TRBJ2-3; the match to TRBD2 covers 8 bases. This sequence originates from a woman in her 30s who had recovered from COVID-19. The CDR3 coding sequence is TGCGCCAGCGCCATAGCGGGGAGGACCGCAGATACGCAGTATTTT. It yields the protein CASAIAGRTADTQYF. Using reference TRBV5-1 and TRBJ2-3 for the parts outside the CDR3, the full variable domain is KAGVTQTPRYLIKTRGQQVTLSCSPISGHRSVSWYQQTPGQGLQFLFEYFSETQRNKGNFPGRFSGRQFSNSRSEMNVSTLELGDSALYLCASAIAGRTADTQYFGPGTRLTVL.